This TCR beta chain was documented in a study of shared clonotypes between healthy human individuals. Study in general: The composition of the donors was a couple of women and a few men aged 18 to 49. The plates for each donor numbered three CD4 naive, three CD4 memory, two CD8 naive and one CD8 memory.

With regard to this clone: Its specificity is unknown.

The protocol was immunoSEQ multiplex PCR, while the TCRdb copy is restricted to in-frame clones and leaves out a portion. This sample has some 2.3 million clones, with approximately 95% found just once. Notes on the study in general: Larger estimated richness was generally recorded for naive subsets relative to memory subsets. Non-shared clonotypes had lower generation probabilities than clonotypes shared by all four sorted-subset donors.

The germline CDR1 and CDR2 sequences are MNHEY and SVGAGI. The CDR3 covers 13 residues. Trimming took off 4 bases at V and 7 bases at J, with 14 bases between the two ends. This receptor was taken from a man younger than 30 in good health. Some clones in this sample may be carry-over from other donors' samples. The V gene is TRBV6-5, the J gene TRBJ2-7; the D call may be TRBD1 or TRBD2 (6 bases each). The sequenced material came from naive CD4+ T cells from PBMCs. The subset denotes: CD45RA+ positively selected. CDR3 DNA sequence: TGTGCCAGCAGTTTGCCGGGGGCGCGGGAGCAGTACTTC. Translated: CASSLPGAREQYF.